What follows describes a single TCR beta chain. Its target is unknown. Measured with immunoSEQ multiplex PCR; TCRdb has only the in-frame clones, and not every one. The sample lists about 83,000 clones, around 87% occurring once. The CDR3 runs 14 residues. CDR1 MDHEN and CDR2 SYDVKM come from the germline V gene. Unmatched junction bases numbered 2, after V lost 5 bases and J lost 1 base. This entry belongs to a study of T cell responses to AZD1222 COVID-19 vaccine. Findings of the study overall: Without day 14 samples, only post-peak T cell repertoires were studied. CD4 TCRs covered the whole spike, strongest at regions 160-218 and 743-854. The donors showed a predominance of white British ancestry and of females, with possible underestimation of clonal diversity.

The sequence derives from an adult in good health. The chain recombines TRBV28 with TRBJ1-1; 9 bases agree with TRBD1. The sequenced sample was peripheral blood, obtained on day 0 of MenACWY control vaccination. CDR3 sequence: CASSLGQGNTEAFF. The CDR3, as DNA: TGTGCCAGCAGTCTGGGACAGGGGAACACTGAAGCTTTCTTT.